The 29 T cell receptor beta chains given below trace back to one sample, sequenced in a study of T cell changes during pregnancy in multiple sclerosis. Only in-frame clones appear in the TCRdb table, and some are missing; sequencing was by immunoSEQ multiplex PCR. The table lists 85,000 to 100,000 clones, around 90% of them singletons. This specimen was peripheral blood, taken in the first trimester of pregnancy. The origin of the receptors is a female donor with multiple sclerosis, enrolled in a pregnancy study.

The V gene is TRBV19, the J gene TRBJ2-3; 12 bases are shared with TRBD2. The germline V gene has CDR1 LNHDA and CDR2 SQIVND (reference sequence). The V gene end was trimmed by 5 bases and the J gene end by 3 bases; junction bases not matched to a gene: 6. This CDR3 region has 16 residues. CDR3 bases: TGTGCCAGTAGTTCACTCCTAGCGGGAGGGACAGATACGCAGTATTTT. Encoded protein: CASSSLLAGGTDTQYF.

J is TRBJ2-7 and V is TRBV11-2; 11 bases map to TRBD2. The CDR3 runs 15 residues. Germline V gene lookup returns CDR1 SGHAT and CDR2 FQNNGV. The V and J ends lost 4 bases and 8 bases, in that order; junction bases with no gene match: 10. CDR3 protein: CASSSGTSGNNKQYF. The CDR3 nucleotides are TGTGCCAGCAGCTCAGGGACTAGCGGAAATAACAAGCAGTACTTC.

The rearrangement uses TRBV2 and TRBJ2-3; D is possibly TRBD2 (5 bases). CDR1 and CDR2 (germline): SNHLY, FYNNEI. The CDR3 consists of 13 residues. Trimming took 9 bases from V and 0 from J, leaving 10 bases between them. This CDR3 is CASYGVSTDTQYF. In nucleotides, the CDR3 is TGTGCCAGTTACGGGGTTAGCACAGATACGCAGTATTTT.

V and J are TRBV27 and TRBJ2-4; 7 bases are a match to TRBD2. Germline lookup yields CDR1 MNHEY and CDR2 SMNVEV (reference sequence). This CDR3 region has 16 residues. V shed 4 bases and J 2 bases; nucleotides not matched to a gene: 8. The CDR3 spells CASSSVGRISKNIQYF. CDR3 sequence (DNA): TGTGCCAGCAGTTCCGTCGGGAGGATATCCAAAAACATTCAGTACTTC.

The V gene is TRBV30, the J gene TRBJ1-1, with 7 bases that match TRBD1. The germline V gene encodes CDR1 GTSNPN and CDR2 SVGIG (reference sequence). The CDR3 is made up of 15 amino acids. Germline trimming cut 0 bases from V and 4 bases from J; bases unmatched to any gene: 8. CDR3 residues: CAWSVLRGRVTEAFF. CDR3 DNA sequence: TGTGCCTGGAGTGTACTAAGGGGGCGCGTCACTGAAGCTTTCTTT.

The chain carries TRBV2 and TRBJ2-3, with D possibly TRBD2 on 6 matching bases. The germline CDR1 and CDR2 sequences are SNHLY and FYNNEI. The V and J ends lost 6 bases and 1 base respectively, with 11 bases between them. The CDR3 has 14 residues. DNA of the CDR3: TGTGCCAGCAGGAGGGACTCCCGCACAGATACGCAGTATTTT. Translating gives CASRRDSRTDTQYF. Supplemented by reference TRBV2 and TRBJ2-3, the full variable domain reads EPEVTQTPSHQVTQMGQEVILRCVPISNHLYFYWYRQILGQKVEFLVSFYNNEISEKSEIFDDQFSVERPDGSNFTLKIRSTKLEDSAMYFCASRRDSRTDTQYFGPGTRLTVL.

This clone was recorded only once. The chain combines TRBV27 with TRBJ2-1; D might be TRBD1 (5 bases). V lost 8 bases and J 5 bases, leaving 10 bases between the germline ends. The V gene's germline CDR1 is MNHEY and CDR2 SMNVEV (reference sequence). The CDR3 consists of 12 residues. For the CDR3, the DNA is TGTGCCAGCCGACAGCCCGACAATGAGCAGTTCTTC. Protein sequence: CASRQPDNEQFF.

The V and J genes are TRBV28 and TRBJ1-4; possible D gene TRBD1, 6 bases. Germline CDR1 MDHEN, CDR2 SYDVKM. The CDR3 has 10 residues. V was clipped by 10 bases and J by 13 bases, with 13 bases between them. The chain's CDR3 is CATGVGALFF. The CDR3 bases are TGTGCCACCGGGGTGGGGGCACTGTTTTTT. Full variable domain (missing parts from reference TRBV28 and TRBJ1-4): DVKVTQSSRYLVKRTGEKVFLECVQDMDHENMFWYRQDPGLGLRLIYFSYDVKMKEKGDIPEGYSVSREKKERFSLILESASTNQTSMYLCATGVGALFFGSGTQLSVL.

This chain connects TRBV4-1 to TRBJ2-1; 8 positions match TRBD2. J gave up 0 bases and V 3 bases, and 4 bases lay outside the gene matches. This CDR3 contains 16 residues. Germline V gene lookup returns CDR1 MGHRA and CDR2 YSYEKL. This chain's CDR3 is CASSHPGLDSYNEQFF. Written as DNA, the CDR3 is TGCGCCAGCAGCCACCCGGGACTAGACTCCTACAATGAGCAGTTCTTC.

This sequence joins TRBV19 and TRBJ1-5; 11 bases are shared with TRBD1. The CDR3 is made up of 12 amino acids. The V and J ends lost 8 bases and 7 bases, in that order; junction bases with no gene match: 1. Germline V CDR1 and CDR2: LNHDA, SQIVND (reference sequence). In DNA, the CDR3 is TGTGCCAGTGGACAGGGGGCGCAGCCCCAGCATTTT. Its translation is CASGQGAQPQHF.

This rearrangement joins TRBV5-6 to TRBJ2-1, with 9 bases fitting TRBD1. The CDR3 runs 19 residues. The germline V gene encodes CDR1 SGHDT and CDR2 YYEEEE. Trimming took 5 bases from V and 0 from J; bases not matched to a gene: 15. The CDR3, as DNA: TGTGCCAGCAGAGCCCAAATCCGGGACAGGGCTAACTCCTACAATGAGCAGTTCTTC. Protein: CASRAQIRDRANSYNEQFF. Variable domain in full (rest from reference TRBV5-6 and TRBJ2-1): DAGVTQSPTHLIKTRGQQVTLRCSPKSGHDTVSWYQQALGQGPQFIFQYYEEEERQRGNFPDRFSGHQFPNYSSELNVNALLLGDSALYLCASRAQIRDRANSYNEQFFGPGTRLTVL.

The CDR3: CASSLTGTYGYTF. CDR3 DNA: TGTGCCAGCAGCTTGACAGGGACCTATGGCTACACCTTC. The J gene is TRBJ1-2, the V gene TRBV5-6; a weak D match, TRBD1 (6 bases). CDR1 SGHDT and CDR2 YYEEEE come from the germline V gene. The germline V and J ends were trimmed by 1 base and 4 bases, with 8 bases remaining between them. CDR3 length equals 13 residues.

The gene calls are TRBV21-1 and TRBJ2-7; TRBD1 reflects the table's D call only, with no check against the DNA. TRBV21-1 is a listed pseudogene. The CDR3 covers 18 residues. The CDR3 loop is CASSKKKGGTGASYEQYF. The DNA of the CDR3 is TGTGCCAGCAGCAAAAAAAAAGGGGGGACAGGGGCCTCCTACGAGCAGTACTTC.

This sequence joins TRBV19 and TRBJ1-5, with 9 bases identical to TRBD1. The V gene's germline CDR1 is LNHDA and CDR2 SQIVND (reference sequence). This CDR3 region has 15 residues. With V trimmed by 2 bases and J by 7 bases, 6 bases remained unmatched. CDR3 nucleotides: TGTGCCAGTAGTATAAAAGGGACAGGGATACAGCCCCAGCATTTT. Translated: CASSIKGTGIQPQHF.

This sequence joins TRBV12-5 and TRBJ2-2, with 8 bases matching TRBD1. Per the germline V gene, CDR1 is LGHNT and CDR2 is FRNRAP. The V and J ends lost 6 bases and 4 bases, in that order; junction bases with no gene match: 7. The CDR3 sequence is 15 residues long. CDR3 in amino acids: CASGPGQGFTGELFF. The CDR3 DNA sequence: TGTGCTAGTGGACCCGGACAGGGTTTCACCGGGGAGCTGTTTTTT.

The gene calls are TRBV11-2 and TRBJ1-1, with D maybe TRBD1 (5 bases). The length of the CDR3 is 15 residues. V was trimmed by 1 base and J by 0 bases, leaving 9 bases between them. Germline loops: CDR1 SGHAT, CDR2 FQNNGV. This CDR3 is CASSLGGAMNTEAFF. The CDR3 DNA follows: TGTGCCAGCAGCTTAGGGGGCGCGATGAACACTGAAGCTTTCTTT. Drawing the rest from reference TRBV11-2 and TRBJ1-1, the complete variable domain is EAGVAQSPRYKIIEKRQSVAFWCNPISGHATLYWYQQILGQGPKLLIQFQNNGVVDDSQLPKDRFSAERLKGVDSTLKIQPAKLEDSAVYLCASSLGGAMNTEAFFGQGTRLTVV.

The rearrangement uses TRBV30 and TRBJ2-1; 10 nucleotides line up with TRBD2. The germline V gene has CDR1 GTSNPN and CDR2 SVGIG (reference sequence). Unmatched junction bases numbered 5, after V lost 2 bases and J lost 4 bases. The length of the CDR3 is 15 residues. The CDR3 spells CAWSFGLAVYNEQFF. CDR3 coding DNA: TGTGCCTGGAGTTTCGGACTAGCGGTTTACAATGAGCAGTTCTTC.

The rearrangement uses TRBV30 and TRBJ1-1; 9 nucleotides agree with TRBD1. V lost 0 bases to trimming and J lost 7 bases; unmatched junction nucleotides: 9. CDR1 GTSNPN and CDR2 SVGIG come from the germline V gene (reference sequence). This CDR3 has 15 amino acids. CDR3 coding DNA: TGTGCCTGGAGTGTAACAGGGGGCTACCCCGGTGAAGCTTTCTTT. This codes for CAWSVTGGYPGEAFF.

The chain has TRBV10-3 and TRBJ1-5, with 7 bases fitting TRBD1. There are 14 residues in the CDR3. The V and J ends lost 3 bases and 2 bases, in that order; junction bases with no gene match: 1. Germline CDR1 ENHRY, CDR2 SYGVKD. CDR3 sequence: CAISDGQGNQPQHF. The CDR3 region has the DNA TGTGCCATCAGTGACGGACAGGGCAATCAGCCCCAGCATTTT.

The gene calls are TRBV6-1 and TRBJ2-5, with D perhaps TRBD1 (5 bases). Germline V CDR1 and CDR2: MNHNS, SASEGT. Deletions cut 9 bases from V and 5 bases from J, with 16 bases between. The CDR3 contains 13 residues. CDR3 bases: TGTGCCAGTAGAATCAGGGTGGTGGAGACCCAGTACTTC. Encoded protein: CASRIRVVETQYF.

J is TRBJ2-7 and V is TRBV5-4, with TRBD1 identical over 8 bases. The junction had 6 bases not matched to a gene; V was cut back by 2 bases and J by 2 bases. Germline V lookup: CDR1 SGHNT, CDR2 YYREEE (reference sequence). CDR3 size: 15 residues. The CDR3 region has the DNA TGTGCCAGCAGCTTCGATGGGACAGGTACCTACGAGCAGTACTTC. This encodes CASSFDGTGTYEQYF.

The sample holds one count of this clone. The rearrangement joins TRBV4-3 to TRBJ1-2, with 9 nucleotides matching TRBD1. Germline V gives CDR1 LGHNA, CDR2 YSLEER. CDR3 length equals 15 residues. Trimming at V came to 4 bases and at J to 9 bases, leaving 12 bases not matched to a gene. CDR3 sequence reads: CASSPSFRDRERYTF. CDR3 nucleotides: TGCGCCAGCAGCCCCTCCTTCCGGGACAGGGAGCGCTACACCTTC.

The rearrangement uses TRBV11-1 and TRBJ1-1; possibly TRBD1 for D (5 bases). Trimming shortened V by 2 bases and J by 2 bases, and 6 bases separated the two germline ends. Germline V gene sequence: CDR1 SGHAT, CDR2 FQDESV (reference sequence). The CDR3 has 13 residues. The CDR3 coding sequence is TGTGCCAGCAGCTTAAGGACAAACACTGAAGCTTTCTTT. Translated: CASSLRTNTEAFF.

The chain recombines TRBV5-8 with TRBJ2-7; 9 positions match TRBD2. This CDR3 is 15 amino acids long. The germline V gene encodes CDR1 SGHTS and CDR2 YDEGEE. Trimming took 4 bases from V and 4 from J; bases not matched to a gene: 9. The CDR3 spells CASSLAGGDLYEQYF. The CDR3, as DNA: TGTGCCAGCAGCCTGGCGGGAGGGGACCTATACGAGCAGTACTTC.

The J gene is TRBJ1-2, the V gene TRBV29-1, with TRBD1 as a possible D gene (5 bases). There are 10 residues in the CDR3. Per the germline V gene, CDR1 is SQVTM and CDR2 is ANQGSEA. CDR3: CGLGGEGYTF. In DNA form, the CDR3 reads TGCGGCCTGGGGGGGGAAGGCTACACCTTC.

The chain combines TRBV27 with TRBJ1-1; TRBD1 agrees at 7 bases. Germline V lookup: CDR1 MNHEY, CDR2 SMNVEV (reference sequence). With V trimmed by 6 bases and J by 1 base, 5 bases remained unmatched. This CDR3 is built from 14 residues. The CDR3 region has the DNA TGTGCCAGCAGGCCCAGGGGGAAGAACACTGAAGCTTTCTTT. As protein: CASRPRGKNTEAFF.

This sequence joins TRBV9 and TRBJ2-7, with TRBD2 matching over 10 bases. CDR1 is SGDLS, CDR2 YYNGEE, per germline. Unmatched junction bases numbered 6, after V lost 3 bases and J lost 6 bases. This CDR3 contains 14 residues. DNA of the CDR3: TGTGCCAGCAGCGAAGCGGGAGGGCCAGGCGAGCAGTACTTC. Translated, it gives CASSEAGGPGEQYF.

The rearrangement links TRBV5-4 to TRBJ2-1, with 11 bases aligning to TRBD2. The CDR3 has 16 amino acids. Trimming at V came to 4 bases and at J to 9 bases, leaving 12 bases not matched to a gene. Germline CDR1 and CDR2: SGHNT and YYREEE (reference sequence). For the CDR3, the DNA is TGTGCCAGCAGCCCGTCAACTAGCGGGAGAGATGGTGAGCAGTTCTTC. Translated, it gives CASSPSTSGRDGEQFF.

CDR3: CASSFFETGGKNIQYF. For the CDR3, the DNA is TGTGCCAGCAGCTTTTTTGAGACAGGGGGCAAAAACATTCAGTACTTC. This chain links TRBV5-6 with TRBJ2-4, with 9 bases fitting TRBD1. The CDR3 extends over 16 amino acids. J was trimmed by 3 bases and V by 2 bases; bases with no gene match: 6. CDR1 and CDR2 (germline): SGHDT, YYEEEE.